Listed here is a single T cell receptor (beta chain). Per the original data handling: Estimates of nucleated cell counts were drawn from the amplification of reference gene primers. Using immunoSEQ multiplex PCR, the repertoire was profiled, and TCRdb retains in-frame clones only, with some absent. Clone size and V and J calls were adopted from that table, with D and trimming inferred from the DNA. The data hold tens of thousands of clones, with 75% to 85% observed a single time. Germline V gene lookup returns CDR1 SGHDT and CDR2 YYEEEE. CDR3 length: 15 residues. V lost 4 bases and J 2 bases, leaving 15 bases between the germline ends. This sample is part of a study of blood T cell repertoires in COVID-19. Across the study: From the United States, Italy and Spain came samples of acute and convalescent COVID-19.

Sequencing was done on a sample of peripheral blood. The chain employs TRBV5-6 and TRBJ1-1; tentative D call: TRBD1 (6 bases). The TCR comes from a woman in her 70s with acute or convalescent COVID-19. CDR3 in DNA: TGTGCCAGCAGCCCCGGGGTTGGGACAAACACTGAAGCTTTCTTT. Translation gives CASSPGVGTNTEAFF.